These T cell receptor beta chains were read from a single sample in a study of T-cell reconstitution after alpha-beta-depleted transplantation in children. TCRdb used MiXCR to reprocess the PCR reads, holding one entry per CDR3 protein. The sample records 500,000 to 600,000 distinct CDR3 sequences, more than 20% being singletons. Sequencing was performed on PBMCs, taken before TCRalphabeta/CD19-depleted stem cell transplant. All receptors come from a boy in the first two years of life with Wiskott-Aldrich syndrome, due to receive a stem cell transplant. CDR3s include the opening cysteine and the closing phenylalanine or tryptophan. Size values are once, few and many counts, or a class for expanded clones, and some rows have none.

v_gene: TRBV10-3
abundance: few
CDR3aa: CAIRLAGGYEQYF

v_gene: TRBV7-9
abundance: few
CDR3aa: CASSPLWRISGANVLTF

v_gene: TRBV20-1
abundance: -
CDR3aa: CSARDPVYAKNIQYF

v_gene: TRBV18
abundance: -
CDR3aa: CASSNGPYNEQFF

v_gene: TRBV9
abundance: -
CDR3aa: CASSAGQGRNYGYTF

v_gene: TRBV5-1
abundance: -
CDR3aa: CASSLSPTAEQFF

v_gene: TRBV2
abundance: -
CDR3aa: CASTRDGDEQFF

v_gene: TRBV20-1
abundance: few
CDR3aa: CSANQLADYNEQFF

v_gene: TRBV12-3/TRBV12-4
abundance: few
CDR3aa: CASSLRGAPPTGYTF

v_gene: TRBV19
abundance: few
CDR3aa: CASSMATGGLGKDTQYF

v_gene: TRBV20-1
abundance: -
CDR3aa: CSARSGTSGYNEQFF

v_gene: TRBV4-1
abundance: few
CDR3aa: CASSRLGTVQETQYF

v_gene: TRBV7-2
abundance: few
CDR3aa: CASSLGTSLQETQYF